This record looks at one TCR beta chain sequence and its context. This clonotype appeared many times. There is no known antigen for this receptor. Qualities for individual bases were not recorded, and no much larger clone is one base off. Reverse transcription of about 550 ng RNA was performed with SuperScript III using primers directed against the alpha and beta constant regions. Separate alpha and beta chain libraries were made by chain-specific third strand synthesis with multiplexing indices. The protocol used a single primer pair to amplify all rearrangements within a chain, which avoided primer bias, and attached molecular barcodes to each cDNA molecule. T4 RNA Ligase 1 joined purified cDNA to a 5' RACE adapter that carried a random hexamer and the SP2 sequencing primer site. Second strand synthesis was primed from the SP2 site with Phusion polymerase, using slow temperature ramps to favor optimal annealing. The 12-nucleotide barcode on each molecule comprised two random hexamer sequences, both introduced before amplification and concatenated. An amplification PCR of about 23 cycles with P5s and P7 primers came after a short first PCR that had added P5 and P7 adapter elements plus a second index. The libraries went through 27 PCR cycles in total, were quantified on a Qubit, were sized on a Bioanalyzer, and were diluted to around 4.4 nM. The normalized libraries were sequenced on an Illumina MiSeq using 2 x 250 paired-end kits. Into approximately 10 ul Tris-Cl, the reverse transcription reactions were eluted following cleanup on MinElute columns. A 1:1 ratio of AMPure XP beads was used to clean the adapter ligations after they had run for over 20 hours at 16 degrees C. The published analysis was carried out like this. A modified Decombinator that output V, J, insert and barcode information was used to process the demultiplexed FASTQ files. Sequences sharing a barcode but differing from the dominant sequence were discarded as errors, and barcodes clustered at Levenshtein distance 3 were counted to estimate original cDNA molecules. The R packages ineq, vegan, igraph and RCytoscape were used for downstream analyses, together with IMGT nomenclature and CDR3 definitions. To avoid skew from clonal expansion, each TCR was counted once, and V gene usage was computed over distinct sequences. Unique CDR3 amino acid sequences within a donor were connected in similarity networks whenever two sequences differed by a single Levenshtein edit. The authors compiled published HIV-specific CDR3s (almost 95 alpha, roughly 700 beta) and CMV-specific CDR3s (about 14 alpha, 253 beta) and searched for them in the repertoires. Random subsampling to size-matched repertoires showed patients' decreased diversity was not caused by their lower sequence numbers. TCRdb took the public reads, trimmed them with fastp at Q25, ran MiXCR for clone calling and kept in-frame beta chains. Every distinct CDR3 protein forms one entry, paired with its most common genes and DNA. The V and J calls were not made by the authors but by TCRdb's processing. The sample yields about 14,000 distinct CDR3 sequences; 12% were counted once. The ten largest clones represent 35% to 45% of the sample.

Follow-up blood from HIV-infected patients was collected roughly three months, about 14 weeks, after antiretroviral therapy began. Since whole blood was used without any cell fractionation, the repertoire reflected all peripheral T cells in unsorted form. For RNA extraction, an approximately 2.5 ml sample of peripheral blood was drawn into Tempus tubes. Treatment interruptions were among the grounds for excluding patients from enrollment, as were febrile or AIDS-related illness, tumors, hepatitis B or C coinfection, immunomodulatory therapy and recent vaccination. The TURBO-DNase kit was used to remove leftover genomic DNA, and GLOBINclear was used to deplete globin mRNA. Reading from cysteine to phenylalanine, the CDR3 counts 15 amino acids. CDR3 DNA is the only sequence kept; it has 45 bases, read in frame from the first base. According to the germline V gene, CDR1 reads SGHTA and CDR2 reads FQGTGA. For this chain, trimming is 3 bases at the V end and 3 bases at the J end, and the number of junction bases without a gene match is 7.

The entry originates in a study of HIV-infected patients and healthy controls (dated by TCRdb to 2013 to 2014). Study-level background: CD4 counts were modestly but significantly increased in about 85% of the 16 patients after three months of therapy, but they remained below normal ranges. The CD4:CD8 ratio rose slightly, whereas CD8 counts showed no consistent shift during early therapy. After a further year of therapy, viral load was undetectable in all patients, having already become undetectable in about 75% of the 16 patients by the second bleed. Overall T-cell lymphocytopenia was not observed in the patients, and no significant difference from controls was found in total CDR3 counts per chain. The study tested whether deep TCR repertoire sequencing of HIV patients' small blood samples could capture immune perturbation and reconstitution.

Study-wide findings and limitations: Treated samples represented only 3 to 4 months of therapy, a duration arguably insufficient for detecting immune reconstitution in view of low adult thymic output. During therapy, a significant decrease in frequency was seen for HIV-associated CDR3s, whereas no significant change was found for CMV-associated CDR3s, although most of them became more frequent. MAIT cell alpha-chain CDR3s were found at high frequency in healthy controls but were severely depleted in HIV+ repertoires. A major limit on how widely the findings apply, in the view of the authors, was that only sixteen HIV-infected individuals were processed. Donor HLA types were not determined in the study. The study cohorts differed slightly in age and sex profile, but those differences did not account for the observed differences in diversity. Eight alpha and eight beta V genes showed significantly different mean usage between HIV-infected patients and controls. Sequencing depth was restricted by the use of whole blood, which also prevented the dynamics of distinct T-cell subpopulations from being separated. Unequal numbers of distinct sequences between patients and controls complicated comparisons, and size-matching overweighted rare events from HIV-infected data. Significantly higher mean Gini indices were seen in HIV-infected repertoires than in controls, possibly reflecting oligoclonality. In size-matched repertoire data, the apparent post-therapy recovery of the Gini index in HIV-infected patients was not replicated. More CDR3s were shared between individuals among healthy controls than among HIV+ patients, as measured by Jaccard index and by the count of highly shared sequences. Compared with untreated HIV+ repertoires, healthy control repertoires had roughly threefold more distinct CDR3s and higher Shannon diversity. Alpha-beta chain pairing was not determined in the samples.

The V and J segments used are TRBV7-3 and TRBJ2-5; the central 7 bases match TRBD2. This receptor was identified in an adult with HIV infection. The donor label of this sample is uncertain. The input for sequencing was blood, taken during antiretroviral therapy. CDR3 reads: CASSFGGSDKETQYF. The bases read TGTGCCAGCAGCTTTGGCGGGAGCGATAAAGAGACCCAGTACTTC.